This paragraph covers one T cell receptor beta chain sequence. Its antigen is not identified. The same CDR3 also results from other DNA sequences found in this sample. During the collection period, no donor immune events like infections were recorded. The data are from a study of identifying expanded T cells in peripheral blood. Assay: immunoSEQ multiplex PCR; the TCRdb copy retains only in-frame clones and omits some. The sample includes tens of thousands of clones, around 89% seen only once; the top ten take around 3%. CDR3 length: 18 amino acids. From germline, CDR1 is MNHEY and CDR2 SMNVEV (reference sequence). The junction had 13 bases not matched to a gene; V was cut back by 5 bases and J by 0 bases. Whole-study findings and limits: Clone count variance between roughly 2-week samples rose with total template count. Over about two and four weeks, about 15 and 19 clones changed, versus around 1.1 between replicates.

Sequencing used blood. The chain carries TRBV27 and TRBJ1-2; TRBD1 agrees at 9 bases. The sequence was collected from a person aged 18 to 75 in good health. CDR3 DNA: TGTGCCAGCAGTCCAAGACAGGGGGTAAGGGCTGCTAACTATGGCTACACCTTC. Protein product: CASSPRQGVRAANYGYTF.